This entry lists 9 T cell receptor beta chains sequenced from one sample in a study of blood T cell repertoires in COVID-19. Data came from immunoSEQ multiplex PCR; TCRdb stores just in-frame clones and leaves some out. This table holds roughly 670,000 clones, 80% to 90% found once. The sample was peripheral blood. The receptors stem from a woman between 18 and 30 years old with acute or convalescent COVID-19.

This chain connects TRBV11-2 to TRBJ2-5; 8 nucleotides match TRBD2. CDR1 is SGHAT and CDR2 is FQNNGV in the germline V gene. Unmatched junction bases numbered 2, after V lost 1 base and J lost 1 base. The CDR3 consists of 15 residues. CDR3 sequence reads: CASSLAGGTQETQYF. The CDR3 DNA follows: TGTGCCAGCAGCTTAGCGGGGGGGACCCAAGAGACCCAGTACTTC.

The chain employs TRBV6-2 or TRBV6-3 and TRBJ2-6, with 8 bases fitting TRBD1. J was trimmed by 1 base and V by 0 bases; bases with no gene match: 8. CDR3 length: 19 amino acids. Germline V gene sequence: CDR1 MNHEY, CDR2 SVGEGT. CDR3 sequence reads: CASSYSRTGSGSGANVLTF. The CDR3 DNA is TGTGCCAGCAGTTACTCACGGACAGGGTCTGGGTCTGGGGCCAACGTCCTGACTTTC.

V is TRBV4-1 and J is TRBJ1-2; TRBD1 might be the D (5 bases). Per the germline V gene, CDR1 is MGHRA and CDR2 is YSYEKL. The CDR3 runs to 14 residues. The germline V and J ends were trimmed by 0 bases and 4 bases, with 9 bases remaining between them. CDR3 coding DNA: TGCGCCAGCAGCCAAGATGGCAGGGCCTATGGCTACACCTTC. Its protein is CASSQDGRAYGYTF.

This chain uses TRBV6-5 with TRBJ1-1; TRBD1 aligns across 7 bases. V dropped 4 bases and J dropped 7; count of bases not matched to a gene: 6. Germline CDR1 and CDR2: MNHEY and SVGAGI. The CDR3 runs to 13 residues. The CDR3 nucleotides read TGTGCCAGCAGTTTGGACAGGCCGCTTGAAGCTTTCTTT. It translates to CASSLDRPLEAFF.

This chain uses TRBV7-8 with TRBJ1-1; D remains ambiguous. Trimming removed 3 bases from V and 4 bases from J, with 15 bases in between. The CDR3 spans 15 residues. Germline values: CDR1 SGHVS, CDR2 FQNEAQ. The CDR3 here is CASSFIQDPGTEAFF. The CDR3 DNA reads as TGTGCCAGCAGCTTTATACAAGACCCGGGCACTGAAGCTTTCTTT.

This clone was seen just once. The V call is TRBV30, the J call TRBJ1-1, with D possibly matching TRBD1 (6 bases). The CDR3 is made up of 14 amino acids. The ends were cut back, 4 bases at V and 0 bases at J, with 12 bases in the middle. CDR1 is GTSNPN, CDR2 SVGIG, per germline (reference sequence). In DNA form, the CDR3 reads TGTGCCTGGATAAGGGGGAGCATGAACACTGAAGCTTTCTTT. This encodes CAWIRGSMNTEAFF. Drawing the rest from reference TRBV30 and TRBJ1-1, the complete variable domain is SQTIHQWPATLVQPVGSPLSLECTVEGTSNPNLYWYRQAAGRGLQLLFYSVGIGQISSEVPQNLSASRPQDRQFILSSKKLLLSDSGFYLCAWIRGSMNTEAFFGQGTRLTVV.

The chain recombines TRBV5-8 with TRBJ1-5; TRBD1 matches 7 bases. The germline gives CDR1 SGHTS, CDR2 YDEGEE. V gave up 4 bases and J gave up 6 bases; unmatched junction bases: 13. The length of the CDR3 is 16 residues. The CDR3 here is CASSKFDRVMSQPQHF. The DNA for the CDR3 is TGTGCCAGCAGCAAGTTCGACAGGGTAATGAGTCAGCCCCAGCATTTT.

The CDR3 DNA is TGTGCCTGGAGTGTTCCAGGGCAGGGATTCGGGTGGGGTCAGCCCCAGCATTTT. Its translation: CAWSVPGQGFGWGQPQHF. The rearrangement uses TRBV30 and TRBJ1-5, with TRBD1 as a possible D gene (5 bases). V was clipped by 0 bases and J by 6 bases, with 24 bases between them. The CDR3 loop spans 18 amino acids. Germline V gene data show CDR1 as GTSNPN and CDR2 as SVGIG (reference sequence).

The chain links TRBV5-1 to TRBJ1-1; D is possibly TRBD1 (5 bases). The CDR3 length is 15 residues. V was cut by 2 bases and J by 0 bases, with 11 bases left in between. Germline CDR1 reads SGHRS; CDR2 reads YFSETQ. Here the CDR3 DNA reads TGCGCCAGCAGCTTACAGACAGTTATGAACACTGAAGCTTTCTTT. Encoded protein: CASSLQTVMNTEAFF. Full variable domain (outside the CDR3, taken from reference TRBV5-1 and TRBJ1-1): KAGVTQTPRYLIKTRGQQVTLSCSPISGHRSVSWYQQTPGQGLQFLFEYFSETQRNKGNFPGRFSGRQFSNSRSEMNVSTLELGDSALYLCASSLQTVMNTEAFFGQGTRLTVV.